A single sample is the source of the 18 T cell receptor beta chains below, sequenced in a study of OX40 agonist ivuxolimab in advanced cancers. Measured with immunoSEQ multiplex PCR; TCRdb has only the in-frame clones, and not every one. The repertoire includes about 95,000 clones, around 85% of them detected once, and 3.5% to 4.5% sits in the top ten. Here the sequenced sample was CD4+ or CD8+ T cells sorted from blood, taken in a trial of the OX40 agonist ivuxolimab. The receptor source for this set is an adult with an advanced solid tumor such as melanoma, head and neck, liver or kidney cancer.

The count of this clone is one. The rearrangement links TRBV28 to TRBJ1-1; D gene unclear. V lost 1 base, J lost 0 bases, and 21 bases lay in between. The V gene's germline CDR1 is MDHEN and CDR2 SYDVKM. The CDR3 is 19 residues long. This CDR3 is CASSLSLVGAGQVNTEAFF. CDR3 nucleotides: TGTGCCAGCAGTTTATCTCTCGTCGGTGCTGGGCAGGTGAACACTGAAGCTTTCTTT.

This clone came up a few times. This chain joins TRBV4-1 and TRBJ2-3; 7 bases line up with TRBD2. Trimming took 11 bases from V and 0 from J; bases not matched to a gene: 23. This CDR3 has 19 residues. Germline CDR1 is MGHRA and CDR2 is YSYEKL. The chain's CDR3 is CAGPTQRRGIRNSTDTQYF. CDR3 coding DNA: TGCGCCGGACCCACGCAAAGGCGGGGGATCCGAAATAGCACAGATACGCAGTATTTT.

The CDR3 DNA is TGTGCCAGCAGTCAGGGTTCTGCAAGACAAGAGACCCAGTACTTC. This gives the protein CASSQGSARQETQYF. J is TRBJ2-5 and V is TRBV2, with D perhaps matching TRBD1 (5 bases). The CDR3 has 15 amino acids. Looked up from germline, CDR1 is SNHLY and CDR2 is FYNNEI. V lost 5 bases to trimming and J lost 2 bases, with 15 bases between them. The whole variable domain, remainder taken from reference TRBV2 and TRBJ2-5, is EPEVTQTPSHQVTQMGQEVILRCVPISNHLYFYWYRQILGQKVEFLVSFYNNEISEKSEIFDDQFSVERPDGSNFTLKIRSTKLEDSAMYFCASSQGSARQETQYFGPGTRLLVL.

The DNA of the CDR3 is TGTGCCAGTGAAACACAAAATAGCAATCAGCCCCAGCATTTT. Its protein product is CASETQNSNQPQHF. This rearrangement joins TRBV19 to TRBJ1-5, with D hard to call. Germline CDR1 and CDR2: LNHDA and SQIVND (reference sequence). This CDR3 has 14 amino acids. Trimming stripped 8 bases from V and 0 bases from J, with 11 bases between.

V is TRBV18 and J is TRBJ2-7, with D perhaps matching TRBD2 (6 bases). Trimming removed 2 bases from V and 2 bases from J, with 13 bases in between. This CDR3 has 15 residues. The germline gives CDR1 KGHSH, CDR2 LQKENI. DNA of the CDR3: TGTGCCAGCTCACCAAGAGCGGGTGACCCCTACGAGCAGTACTTC. This encodes CASSPRAGDPYEQYF.

The genes are TRBV27 and TRBJ1-1, with D hard to call. The CDR3 runs 12 residues. Germline V gene sequence: CDR1 MNHEY, CDR2 SMNVEV (reference sequence). Between the trimmed V and J ends, which lost 8 bases and 5 bases, there was a span of 12 bases. CDR3 bases: TGTGCCAGCGGGCGGCTCCGGACTGAAGCTTTCTTT. Amino acid sequence: CASGRLRTEAFF.

V gene TRBV7-9 combines with J gene TRBJ1-1; no reliable D call. Germline loops: CDR1 SEHNR, CDR2 FQNEAQ (reference sequence). Trimming pared 6 bases from V and 1 base from J, leaving 12 bases between. The CDR3 is 14 residues long. CDR3 region: CASSSDVSNTEAFF. CDR3 sequence (DNA): TGTGCCAGCAGTTCGGACGTGTCGAACACTGAAGCTTTCTTT.

V usage is TRBV7-2 and J usage is TRBJ2-7, with 10 bases fitting TRBD1. The V segment lost 1 base and the J segment 6 bases; nucleotides outside the gene matches: 6. CDR3 length: 15 residues. Germline CDR1 is SGHTA and CDR2 is FQGNSA. In DNA, the CDR3 is TGTGCCAGCAGCTTAGTTAGACAGGGGGCCGTCGAGCAGTACTTC. It codes for CASSLVRQGAVEQYF. The full variable domain, in which reference TRBV7-2 and TRBJ2-7 provide the parts outside the CDR3, is GAGVSQSPSNKVTEKGKDVELRCDPISGHTALYWYRQSLGQGLEFLIYFQGNSAPDKSGLPSDRFSAERTGGSVSTLTIQRTQQEDSAVYLCASSLVRQGAVEQYFGPGTRLTVT.

The chain has TRBV5-1 and TRBJ2-5; TRBD1 matches 8 bases. Matching the DNA end better, TRBJ2-7 makes the J call doubtful. Germline V CDR1 and CDR2: SGHRS, YFSETQ. The CDR3 runs to 12 residues. This chain's CDR3 is CASRQGAGEQYF. CDR3 sequence (DNA): TGCGCCAGCAGGCAGGGGGCGGGCGAGCAGTACTTC.

The genes are TRBV25-1 and TRBJ1-1; tentative D call: TRBD1 (5 bases). Germline loops: CDR1 MGHDK, CDR2 SYGVNS. CDR3 length equals 15 residues. Trimming cost V 1 base and J 4 bases, with 13 bases left between them. The DNA of the CDR3 is TGTGCCAGCAGTGAATGGGGCGATGGGAGCACTGAAGCTTTCTTT. The encoded protein is CASSEWGDGSTEAFF.

The chain links TRBV5-1 to TRBJ2-5; D uncertain. The better agreement between TRBJ2-7 and the DNA end casts doubt on the J call. This CDR3 comprises 14 residues. Looked up from germline, CDR1 is SGHRS and CDR2 is YFSETQ. The CDR3 DNA follows: TGCGCCAGCAGCTTGGATTTTCAAGCCTACGAGCAGTACTTC. Translation gives CASSLDFQAYEQYF.

This rearrangement joins TRBV5-1 to TRBJ2-7, with D possibly TRBD1 on 6 matching bases. CDR3 length equals 13 residues. The germline gives CDR1 SGHRS, CDR2 YFSETQ. V lost 0 bases and J 9 bases, leaving 13 bases between the germline ends. DNA for the CDR3: TGCGCCAGCAGCTTGGGGCCGGGACACGGGCAGTACTTC. Translating it yields CASSLGPGHGQYF.

This clone turned up a few times. The chain links TRBV10-3 to TRBJ2-6, with D hard to call. Looked up from germline, CDR1 is ENHRY and CDR2 is SYGVKD. This CDR3 region has 13 residues. With 7 bases removed from V and 4 bases from J, the gap between germline ends came to 8 bases. CDR3 bases: TGTGCCATCAACCTACCCGGGGCCAACGTCCTGACTTTC. Its protein product is CAINLPGANVLTF.

In this sample, this clone turned up once. This rearrangement joins TRBV5-1 to TRBJ2-5, with 8 nucleotides matching TRBD1. J was trimmed by 4 bases and V by 0 bases; bases with no gene match: 8. Germline V lookup: CDR1 SGHRS, CDR2 YFSETQ. This CDR3 spans 16 amino acids. The CDR3 here is CASSLGTQGARETQYF. DNA of the CDR3: TGCGCCAGCAGCTTGGGTACTCAGGGGGCGCGAGAGACCCAGTACTTC. Complete variable domain (other parts from reference TRBV5-1 and TRBJ2-5): KAGVTQTPRYLIKTRGQQVTLSCSPISGHRSVSWYQQTPGQGLQFLFEYFSETQRNKGNFPGRFSGRQFSNSRSEMNVSTLELGDSALYLCASSLGTQGARETQYFGPGTRLLVL.

This clone occurred once. The V and J genes are TRBV5-1 and TRBJ2-1, with D perhaps TRBD2 (5 bases). This CDR3 has 16 residues. The germline V gene encodes CDR1 SGHRS and CDR2 YFSETQ. Between the trimmed V and J ends, which lost 0 bases and 4 bases, there was a span of 14 bases. The CDR3 region has the DNA TGCGCCAGCAGCTTGGAGCCGTCTGAGGGTTACAATGAGCAGTTCTTC. It codes for CASSLEPSEGYNEQFF.

The chain uses TRBV6-5 and TRBJ2-2; D gene ambiguous. The CDR3 is made up of 13 amino acids. Germline V CDR1 and CDR2: MNHEY, SVGAGI. The V gene lost 7 bases and the J gene lost 5 bases, with 11 bases spanning the gap. The DNA of the CDR3 is TGTGCCAGCACAAACCTAGGAACCGGGGAGCTGTTTTTT. Its translation is CASTNLGTGELFF.

This chain joins TRBV28 and TRBJ1-2; unclear D gene. Trimming took off 6 bases at V and 8 bases at J, with 7 bases between the two ends. CDR1 is MDHEN and CDR2 is SYDVKM in the germline V gene. CDR3 length: 10 amino acids. CDR3: CASRGSGYTF. CDR3 DNA: TGTGCCAGCAGGGGGAGCGGCTACACCTTC.

The chain carries TRBV2 and TRBJ2-1; 9 nucleotides match TRBD2. The germline gives CDR1 SNHLY, CDR2 FYNNEI. V shed 4 bases and J 8 bases; nucleotides not matched to a gene: 9. The CDR3 consists of 15 residues. The CDR3 nucleotides are TGTGCCAGCAGTGTCGGCCTAGCGGGATTGGATGAGCAGTTCTTC. Protein: CASSVGLAGLDEQFF.